This T cell receptor (beta chain) was found in a study of blood T cell repertoires in COVID-19. Study background: The United States, Italy and Spain provided the acute and convalescent COVID-19 samples. T cells, B-cell-depleted T cells, or PBMCs supplied cDNA or gDNA.

Under the authors' procedure: Amplification of reference gene primers was used by the study to estimate nucleated cell counts. Data came from immunoSEQ multiplex PCR; TCRdb stores just in-frame clones and leaves some out. V, J and clone size were drawn from that table, and D and trimming were deduced from the DNA. The sample yields about 150,000 clones, over 90% seen once. The trim removed 8 bases at V and 0 bases at J, leaving 4 bases unmatched. Per germline, CDR1 KGHDR and CDR2 SFDVKD. The CDR3 length is 15 residues. The sequence was obtained from a man aged 50 to 60 with acute or convalescent COVID-19. The chain couples TRBV24-1 to TRBJ2-2; 8 positions match TRBD1. Sequenced sample: peripheral blood. This CDR3 reads CATTGQGANTGELFF. CDR3 nucleotides: TGTGCCACCACAGGACAGGGCGCGAACACCGGGGAGCTGTTTTTT.